This is a list of T cell receptor beta chains from one sample in a study of T cells after yellow fever vaccination. TCRdb itself ran the 5' RACE reads through MiXCR, one entry per CDR3 protein. Of 96,000 or so distinct CDR3 sequences listed, 8.9% are singletons. Material: CD8+ T cells not binding an NS4B(214-222) dextramer, sorted from PBMCs, obtained around 15 days after the first yellow fever vaccination. The source of these receptors is a man between 18 and 29 years old who received the YFV17D yellow fever vaccine. Each CDR3 is given with its conserved first and last residue. The D gene is left open where the match is weak. Where a row states a size, it is once, few, many or the class of an expanded clone; other rows omit it.

size: .; V: TRBV4-1; J: TRBJ2-3; D: TRBD1; CDR3: CASSQLVTGSTDTQYF; DNA: TGCGCCAGCAGCCAATTGGTGACAGGGAGCACAGATACGCAGTATTTT
size: few; V: TRBV4-1; J: TRBJ1-5; D: TRBD1; CDR3: CASSRRDRDSNQPQHF; DNA: TGCGCCAGCAGCCGTCGGGACAGGGACAGCAATCAGCCCCAGCATTTT
size: .; V: TRBV24-1; J: TRBJ1-6; D: .; CDR3: CATSDDRDSYNSPLHF; DNA: TGTGCCACCAGTGATGACAGAGACAGTTATAATTCACCCCTCCACTTT
size: .; V: TRBV28; J: TRBJ1-2; D: TRBD1; CDR3: CASSPPGTTGGYGYTF; DNA: TGTGCCAGCAGTCCACCCGGGACTACAGGGGGTTATGGCTACACCTTC
size: .; V: TRBV5-4; J: TRBJ2-5; D: TRBD2; CDR3: CASSPAGRANKETQYF; DNA: TGTGCCAGCAGCCCTGCGGGGAGGGCGAACAAAGAGACCCAGTACTTC
size: .; V: TRBV15; J: TRBJ2-7; D: .; CDR3: CATSLRTDEQYF; DNA: TGTGCCACCAGCCTTAGGACGGACGAGCAGTACTTC
size: few; V: TRBV25-1; J: TRBJ1-1; D: .; CDR3: CASSVTDTEAFF; DNA: TGTGCCAGCAGTGTTACTGACACTGAAGCTTTCTTT
size: few; V: TRBV5-1; J: TRBJ1-2; D: .; CDR3: CASSLAVAEFYGYTF; DNA: TGCGCCAGCAGCCTTGCGGTGGCGGAGTTCTATGGCTACACCTTC
size: few; V: TRBV19; J: TRBJ2-3; D: .; CDR3: CASGVGPDTQYF; DNA: TGTGCCAGTGGCGTTGGACCTGATACGCAGTATTTT
size: few; V: TRBV7-9; J: TRBJ2-3; D: .; CDR3: CASSIGTRATDTQYF; DNA: TGTGCCAGCAGCATCGGGACTCGCGCTACAGATACGCAGTATTTT
size: .; V: TRBV18; J: TRBJ2-3; D: .; CDR3: CASSPGAGLTDTQYF; DNA: TGTGCCAGCTCACCCGGGGCAGGGCTGACAGATACGCAGTATTTT
size: few; V: TRBV7-6; J: TRBJ2-7; D: TRBD1; CDR3: CASSVGQGTAPYEQYF; DNA: TGTGCCAGCAGCGTGGGACAGGGAACTGCTCCCTACGAGCAGTACTTC
size: .; V: TRBV6-4; J: TRBJ1-5; D: .; CDR3: CASNWTPYQPQHF; DNA: TGTGCCAGCAATTGGACACCCTATCAGCCCCAGCATTTT
size: few; V: TRBV12-3/TRBV12-4; J: TRBJ2-7; D: .; CDR3: CASSWGGLATSYEQYF; DNA: TGTGCCAGCAGCTGGGGTGGGCTAGCGACCTCCTACGAGCAGTACTTC